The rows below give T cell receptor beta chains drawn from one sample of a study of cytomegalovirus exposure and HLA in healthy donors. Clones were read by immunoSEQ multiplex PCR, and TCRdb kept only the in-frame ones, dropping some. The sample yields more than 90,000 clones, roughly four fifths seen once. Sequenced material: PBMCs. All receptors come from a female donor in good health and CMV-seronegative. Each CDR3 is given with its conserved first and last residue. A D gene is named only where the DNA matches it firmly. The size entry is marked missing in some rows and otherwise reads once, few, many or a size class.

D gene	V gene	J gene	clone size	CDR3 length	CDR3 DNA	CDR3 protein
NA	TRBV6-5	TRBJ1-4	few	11	TGTGCCACCCGGGGGGGTGAAAAACTGTTTTTT	CATRGGEKLFF
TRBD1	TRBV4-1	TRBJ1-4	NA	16	TGCGCCAGCAGCCAAGTCCGGGACAGGGGTCACGAAAAACTGTTTTTT	CASSQVRDRGHEKLFF
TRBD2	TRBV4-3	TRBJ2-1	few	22	TGCGCCAGCAGCCAAGAGTTCCAGGGTAGGCAGTTGGGGCGGGAGGTTTACAATGAGCAGTTCTTC	CASSQEFQGRQLGREVYNEQFF
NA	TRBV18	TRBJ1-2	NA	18	TGTGCCAGCTCCCCTCTTCCGATCTTGGACAGCTCAAAAAATGGCTACACCTTC	CASSPLPILDSSKNGYTF
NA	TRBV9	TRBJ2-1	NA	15	TGTGCCAGCAGCGGAACTAGTAGGGCGTTTGATGAGCAGTTCTTC	CASSGTSRAFDEQFF
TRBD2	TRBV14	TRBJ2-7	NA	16	TGTGCCAGCAGCCAAGCCCTGCCGGCGGGGGTTTACGAGCAGTACTTC	CASSQALPAGVYEQYF
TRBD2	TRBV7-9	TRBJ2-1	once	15	TGTGCCAGCAGCCCGGAGGGAGGGGTTGGCAATGAGCAGTTCTTC	CASSPEGGVGNEQFF
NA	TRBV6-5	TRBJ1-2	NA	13	TGTGCCAGCAGTTACAATCCTGACTATGGCTACACCTTC	CASSYNPDYGYTF
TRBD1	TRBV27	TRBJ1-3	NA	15	TGTGCCAGCAGTCTTAAGACAGGGCACGGAAACACCATATATTTT	CASSLKTGHGNTIYF
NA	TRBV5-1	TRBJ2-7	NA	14	TGCGCCAGCAATGAACAGGGCCGCTCCTACGAGCAGTACTTC	CASNEQGRSYEQYF
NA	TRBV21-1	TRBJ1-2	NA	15	TGTGCCAGCAGCAAAGACGACCAGGGGTCCCCTGGCTACACCTTC	CASSKDDQGSPGYTF
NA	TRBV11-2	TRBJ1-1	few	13	TGTGCCAGCAGCTCTAACTCGAACACTGAAGCTTTCTTT	CASSSNSNTEAFF
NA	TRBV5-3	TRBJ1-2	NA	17	TGTGCCAGAAGCTTGGCTAGGTTGAAAGGCTTTAACTATGGCTACACCTTC	CARSLARLKGFNYGYTF
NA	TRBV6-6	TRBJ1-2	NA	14	TGTGCCAGCAGTTACTCGAAGGACAGCTATGGCTACACCTTC	CASSYSKDSYGYTF
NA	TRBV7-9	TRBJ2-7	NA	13	TGTTCCAGCAGCTTAGGGACACTATACGAGCAGTACTTC	CSSSLGTLYEQYF
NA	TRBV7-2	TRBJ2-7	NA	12	TGTGCCAGCAGCTTAAGGGGGTACGAGCAGTACTTC	CASSLRGYEQYF
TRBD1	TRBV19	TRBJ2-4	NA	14	TGTGCCAGTAGTATTCAGGGGGCGGGAAACATTCAGTACTTC	CASSIQGAGNIQYF